The T cell receptor (beta chain) described here comes from a study of T cell responses to AZD1222 COVID-19 vaccine. Using immunoSEQ multiplex PCR, the repertoire was profiled, and TCRdb retains in-frame clones only, with some absent. The table shows about 61,000 clones, with around 90% occurring only once. In the case of this clone: As yet, its antigen is unknown.

The study's findings and limits: At study baseline, merely over 5 AZD1222 recipients were seropositive. Distributed over spike, vaccine-associated CD4 TCRs predominated at 160-218 and 743-854. Donors skewed white British and female; clonal diversity was possibly underestimated.

Germline lookup yields CDR1 LNHDA and CDR2 SQIVND (reference sequence). The CDR3 has 16 amino acids. Trimming stripped 4 bases from V and 0 bases from J, with 14 bases between. The chain combines TRBV19 with TRBJ2-3; tentative D call: TRBD2 (5 bases). This material consisted of peripheral blood, taken on day 0 of AZD1222 vaccination. This clonotype originated in an adult in good health. The DNA for the CDR3 is TGTGCCAGTAGTAACCTCGGAGGATCCAGCACAGATACGCAGTATTTT. Amino acids: CASSNLGGSSTDTQYF.